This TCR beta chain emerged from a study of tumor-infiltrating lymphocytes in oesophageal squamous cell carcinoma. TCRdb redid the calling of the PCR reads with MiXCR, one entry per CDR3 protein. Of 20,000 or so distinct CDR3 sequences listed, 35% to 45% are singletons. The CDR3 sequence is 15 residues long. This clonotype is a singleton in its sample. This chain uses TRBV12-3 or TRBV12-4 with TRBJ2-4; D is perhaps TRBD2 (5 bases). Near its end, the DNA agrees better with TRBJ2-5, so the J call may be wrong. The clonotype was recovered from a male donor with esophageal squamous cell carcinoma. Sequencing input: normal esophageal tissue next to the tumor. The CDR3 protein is CASSNTTGLPGTQYF. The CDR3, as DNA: TGTGCCAGCAGCAACACTACTGGACTCCCAGGGACCCAGTACTTC.